This T cell receptor (beta chain) derives from a study of molecular identifiers for immune sequencing clone quantification. Study-level background: Replicate experiments divided RNA from 20,000 or 100,000 naive CD8 cells into five parts and sequenced four. The study's findings and limits: Barcode-sharing identical TCR molecules could underestimate highly expanded clone sizes. Clones that exceeded 20 RNA copies held over 98% of effector molecules, yet under 1% in naive cells.

This clonotype was found a few times. The target antigen is unknown. Germline V gene sequence: CDR1 SGHAT, CDR2 FQNNGV. The CDR3 contains 14 residues. V lost 8 bases and J 0 bases, leaving 12 bases between the germline ends. A single record per CDR3 protein comes from TCRdb applying MiXCR to the PCR reads. The data show around 320,000 distinct CDR3 sequences, roughly 24% seen once. Sorting recovered naive CD8 T cells on a CD8+CD4-CCR7+CD45RA+ profile. This sequence joins TRBV11-2 and TRBJ2-3, with D maybe TRBD1 (5 bases). Sequenced material: naive CD8+ T cells from blood, with Jurkat cell RNA spiked in. As for subset: FACS-sorted CD8+CD4-CCR7+CD45RA+ naive T cells. The TCR originated in a human donor in good health. Some libraries in this study had Jurkat cell RNA spiked in. DNA for the CDR3: TGTGCCAGCCATGGACACCTTAGCACAGATACGCAGTATTTT. This translates into CASHGHLSTDTQYF.